This entry lists 10 T cell receptor beta chains sequenced from one sample in a study of regulatory T cells in long-lasting Graves disease. The sample's time point: newly diagnosed GD, antithyroid drugs for less than 3 months. Generation of the TCR library employed RNA extracted from PBMCs. The TCR beta library used iRepertoire HTBI primers with Arm-PCR amplification of CDR3. TCRdb itself ran the multiplex PCR reads through MiXCR, one entry per CDR3 protein. The sample consists of about 320,000 distinct CDR3 sequences, over 15% of them appearing once. The input for sequencing was peripheral blood mononuclear cells (PBMCs), taken at new diagnosis, from a patient treated with antithyroid drugs. These receptors came from a female donor with Graves disease.

V gene TRBV10-3 combines with J gene TRBJ2-3; D may be TRBD2 (5 bases). The germline gives CDR1 ENHRY, CDR2 SYGVKD. CDR3 length: 16 residues. V lost 6 bases and J lost 4, with 20 bases in between. Here the CDR3 reads CAISRFGGDVSDTQYF. In DNA, the CDR3 is TGTGCCATCAGCCGTTTCGGAGGTGATGTTTCAGATACGCAGTATTTT.

Ten or more counts support this clonotype. The rearrangement uses TRBV2 and TRBJ2-1; D gene ambiguous. V dropped 6 bases and J dropped 0 bases, with 9 bases sitting between them. CDR1 is SNHLY and CDR2 is FYNNEI in the germline V gene. The CDR3 is 14 residues long. The CDR3 coding sequence is TGTGCCAGCAGCCTCTCCAGCTCCTACAATGAGCAGTTCTTC. Its translation is CASSLSSSYNEQFF.

Many counts were recorded for this clonotype. J is TRBJ1-2 and V is TRBV14; no definite D call. The CDR3 contains 13 residues. V lost 2 bases and J 3 bases, leaving 7 bases between the germline ends. Germline CDR1 is SGHDN and CDR2 is FVKESK. CDR3 coding DNA: TGTGCCAGCAGCCAATTAGGCGACTATGGCTACACCTTC. Encoded protein: CASSQLGDYGYTF.

This clonotype was seen repeatedly, ten times or more. V is TRBV27 and J is TRBJ1-1, with D perhaps TRBD1 (5 bases). CDR3 size: 13 residues. V lost 6 bases and J lost 1, with 9 bases in between. The germline V gene encodes CDR1 MNHEY and CDR2 SMNVEV (reference sequence). CDR3 sequence: CASSRDANTEAFF. The CDR3 DNA follows: TGTGCCAGCAGCCGGGACGCGAACACTGAAGCTTTCTTT.

This clonotype showed up many times. A much more abundant neighbour one base away suggests this may be a read error. The chain links TRBV2 to TRBJ1-1; no reliable D call. Germline V CDR1 and CDR2: SNHLY, FYNNEI. The CDR3 spans 13 residues. Trimming removed 8 bases at V and 1 base at J, with 11 bases between. CDR3 amino acids: CASADNENTEAFF. For the CDR3, the DNA is TGTGCCAGCGCAGACAACGAGAACACTGAAGCTTTCTTT.

This clonotype was seen only once. J is TRBJ2-7 and V is TRBV7-6; D gene uncertain. Germline lookup yields CDR1 SGHVS and CDR2 FNYEAQ. The V gene lost 0 bases and the J gene lost 0 bases, with 24 bases spanning the gap. The CDR3 has 20 residues. CDR3 nucleotides: TGTGCCAGCAGCTTAGCGCTAAGAAAGGGTAAAGGGCAGGACTCCTACGAGCAGTACTTC. Translated, it gives CASSLALRKGKGQDSYEQYF. Looking up the rest from reference TRBV7-6 and TRBJ2-7 gives the full variable domain: GAGVSQSPRYKVTKRGQDVALRCDPISGHVSLYWYRQALGQGPEFLTYFNYEAQQDKSGLPNDRFSAERPEGSISTLTIQRTEQRDSAMYRCASSLALRKGKGQDSYEQYFGPGTRLTVT.

This clonotype came up many times. This chain links TRBV2 with TRBJ2-5, with D unclear. Germline loops: CDR1 SNHLY, CDR2 FYNNEI. The CDR3 is made up of 14 amino acids. Trimming cost V 7 bases and J 2 bases, with 14 bases left between them. The DNA for the CDR3 is TGTGCCAGCAACGAAAACCCCACTCAAGAGACCCAGTACTTC. Its protein is CASNENPTQETQYF.

This clonotype has ten or more counts. This sequence joins TRBV10-3 and TRBJ2-5, with D maybe TRBD1 (7 bases). Germline V gene sequence: CDR1 ENHRY, CDR2 SYGVKD. There are 13 residues in the CDR3. Trimming left V 6 bases short and J 5 bases short, with 13 bases between. The CDR3 is CAIRPQGRETQYF. The CDR3, as DNA: TGTGCCATCAGACCACAGGGGAGGGAGACCCAGTACTTC.

This clonotype came up many times. The gene calls are TRBV12-5 and TRBJ2-1; no firm D call. CDR1 and CDR2 from the germline V gene are LGHNT and FRNRAP. CDR3 length equals 13 residues. The V gene lost 5 bases and the J gene lost 2 bases, with 7 bases spanning the gap. The CDR3 DNA reads TGTGCTAGTGGTAGCGATACCTACAATGAGCAGTTCTTC. It codes for CASGSDTYNEQFF.

This clonotype has a single count. The chain is built from TRBV2 and TRBJ2-2, with TRBD2 matching over 10 bases. CDR3 size: 15 residues. Trimming cost V 7 bases and J 5 bases; bases outside gene matches: 7. Germline V gives CDR1 SNHLY, CDR2 FYNNEI. CDR3 amino acids: CASTLAGGGTGELFF. As DNA, the CDR3 is TGTGCCAGCACCTTAGCGGGAGGAGGGACCGGGGAGCTGTTTTTT.